Following are 20 T cell receptor beta chains from one sample sequenced in a study of cytomegalovirus exposure and HLA in healthy donors. A multiplex PCR was run with 60 Vbeta primers and 13 Jbeta primers. Produced via immunoSEQ multiplex PCR; TCRdb's table is partial and in-frame only. The sample shows some 150,000 clones, 65% to 85% of them seen only once. The sample consisted of PBMCs. Receptors originate from a man aged 18-30 years in good health and CMV-seronegative.

This clone has a single count. The rearrangement uses TRBV4-1 and TRBJ2-3; the match to TRBD2 covers 7 bases. V was pared by 4 bases and J by 2 bases, with 3 bases of the junction left unmatched. Germline V lookup: CDR1 MGHRA, CDR2 YSYEKL. This CDR3 region has 14 residues. DNA for the CDR3: TGCGCCAGCAGCCCTGCGGGAGCCACAGATACGCAGTATTTT. This encodes CASSPAGATDTQYF.

This clone appeared once. The chain recombines TRBV15 with TRBJ1-1, with TRBD1 identical over 9 bases. Germline V gene lookup returns CDR1 LNHNV and CDR2 YYDKDF (reference sequence). This CDR3 contains 19 residues. V lost 0 bases to trimming and J lost 1 base; unmatched junction nucleotides: 12. CDR3 sequence (DNA): TGTGCCACCAGCAGAGATCTGAGGGGACAGGGATTAGGGAACACTGAAGCTTTCTTT. This gives the protein CATSRDLRGQGLGNTEAFF.

This clone was seen just once. This chain joins TRBV15 and TRBJ1-5, with D perhaps TRBD1 (5 bases). The CDR3 covers 16 residues. Trimming left V 5 bases short and J 7 bases short, with 21 bases between. Germline CDR1 and CDR2: LNHNV and YYDKDF (reference sequence). In DNA form, the CDR3 reads TGTGCCACCAGCGGCCCCACAGGCGCCCTAGGGCAGCCCCAGCATTTT. This encodes CATSGPTGALGQPQHF.

This clone has just one count. The rearrangement uses TRBV30 and TRBJ1-6; TRBD1 might be the D (5 bases). Germline CDR1 and CDR2: GTSNPN and SVGIG (reference sequence). Trimming removed 3 bases from V and 10 bases from J, with 10 bases in between. This CDR3 is 12 amino acids long. The CDR3 DNA reads TGTGCCTGGAGGCAGGGTAGGTCACCCCTCCACTTT. Translated, it gives CAWRQGRSPLHF.

This clone has just a few counts. This chain links TRBV5-1 with TRBJ1-2; 9 nucleotides align to TRBD1. Per germline, CDR1 SGHRS and CDR2 YFSETQ. V trimming: 4 bases; J trimming: 7 bases; junction bases outside the gene matches: 5. The CDR3 has 13 amino acids. CDR3 sequence reads: CASSPDRGTGYTF. In nucleotides, the CDR3 is TGCGCCAGCAGCCCAGACAGGGGGACTGGCTACACCTTC.

The chain combines TRBV28 with TRBJ1-5; 7 bases are shared with TRBD1. The length of the CDR3 is 15 residues. V gave up 5 bases and J gave up 7 bases; unmatched junction bases: 11. CDR1 MDHEN and CDR2 SYDVKM come from the germline V gene. Here the CDR3 reads CASSRQGPPSQPQHF. The CDR3 nucleotides are TGTGCCAGCAGTAGACAGGGTCCTCCCAGCCAGCCCCAGCATTTT.

The V and J genes are TRBV6-5 and TRBJ2-5; maybe TRBD1 (5 bases). V gave up 9 bases and J gave up 4 bases, with 9 bases separating them. The CDR3 has 11 amino acids. The germline gives CDR1 MNHEY, CDR2 SVGAGI. The CDR3 bases are TGTGCCAGTTCCCAGGGAGAGACCCAGTACTTC. Translated, it gives CASSQGETQYF.

CDR3 DNA sequence: TGTGCCAGCGCCGGGGGGAATGAGCAGTTCTTC. Its protein product is CASAGGNEQFF. The rearrangement links TRBV11-2 to TRBJ2-1, with 7 bases lining up with TRBD2. Per the germline V gene, CDR1 is SGHAT and CDR2 is FQNNGV. The CDR3 has 11 amino acids. J was trimmed by 7 bases and V by 8 bases; bases with no gene match: 2. Full variable domain (remainder filled in from reference TRBV11-2 and TRBJ2-1): EAGVAQSPRYKIIEKRQSVAFWCNPISGHATLYWYQQILGQGPKLLIQFQNNGVVDDSQLPKDRFSAERLKGVDSTLKIQPAKLEDSAVYLCASAGGNEQFFGPGTRLTVL.

CDR3 sequence: CASSFLPGANVLTF. CDR3 nucleotides: TGTGCCAGCAGTTTCCTTCCTGGGGCCAACGTCCTGACTTTC. The chain joins TRBV27 to TRBJ2-6; no clear D gene. V lost 3 bases, J lost 2 bases, and 5 bases lay in between. This CDR3 is built from 14 residues. Germline lookup yields CDR1 MNHEY and CDR2 SMNVEV (reference sequence).

The chain couples TRBV14 to TRBJ1-1; 8 positions agree with TRBD1. Unmatched junction bases numbered 3, after V lost 2 bases and J lost 1 base. The germline gives CDR1 SGHDN, CDR2 FVKESK. CDR3 size: 15 residues. CDR3 bases: TGTGCCAGCAGCCAACATACAGGGGGGAACACTGAAGCTTTCTTT. As protein: CASSQHTGGNTEAFF.

The chain combines TRBV6-4 with TRBJ2-3; D possibly corresponds to TRBD2 (7 bases). This CDR3 contains 15 residues. From germline, CDR1 is MRHNA and CDR2 SNTAGT. V lost 2 bases, J lost 1 base, and 10 bases lay in between. The CDR3 DNA reads TGTGCCAGCAGTGACGCGGGGGCTGGCACAGATACGCAGTATTTT. Amino acid sequence: CASSDAGAGTDTQYF.

The chain couples TRBV7-3 to TRBJ2-1, with TRBD2 identical over 9 bases. From germline, CDR1 is SGHTA and CDR2 FQGTGA. The CDR3 spans 15 residues. Trimming removed 5 bases from V and 6 bases from J; junction bases left unmatched: 8. CDR3 residues: CASSPQAGGINEQFF. CDR3 coding DNA: TGTGCCAGCAGCCCTCAAGCGGGGGGCATCAATGAGCAGTTCTTC. The variable domain in full, completed from reference TRBV7-3 and TRBJ2-1, reads GAGVSQTPSNKVTEKGKYVELRCDPISGHTALYWYRQSLGQGPEFLIYFQGTGAADDSGLPNDRFFAVRPEGSVSTLKIQRTERGDSAVYLCASSPQAGGINEQFFGPGTRLTVL.

The V gene is TRBV7-9, the J gene TRBJ2-1; D is ambiguous. This CDR3 is built from 11 residues. V dropped 5 bases and J dropped 4 bases, with 3 bases sitting between them. Looked up from germline, CDR1 is SEHNR and CDR2 is FQNEAQ (reference sequence). The CDR3 DNA sequence: TGTGCCAGCAGCCGTTACAATGAGCAGTTCTTC. This encodes CASSRYNEQFF. Variable domain in full (rest from reference TRBV7-9 and TRBJ2-1): DTGVSQNPRHKITKRGQNVTFRCDPISEHNRLYWYRQTLGQGPEFLTYFQNEAQLEKSRLLSDRFSAERPKGSFSTLEIQRTEQGDSAMYLCASSRYNEQFFGPGTRLTVL.

This sequence joins TRBV7-8 and TRBJ2-7, with TRBD2 identical over 14 bases. The CDR3 contains 14 residues. Germline lookup yields CDR1 SGHVS and CDR2 FQNEAQ. V shed 3 bases, J shed 10 bases, and the junction held 5 bases outside the gene matches. The CDR3 loop reads CASSFTGTSGGQYV. CDR3 sequence (DNA): TGTGCCAGCAGCTTCACCGGGACTAGCGGGGGACAGTACGTC.

The CDR3, as DNA: TGTGCCAGTTCCGACCGGGGGCTAGCGGGGGGGCCCTCCTACAATGAGCAGTTCTTC. Amino acids: CASSDRGLAGGPSYNEQFF. The rearrangement links TRBV27 to TRBJ2-1; 12 positions agree with TRBD2. Unmatched junction bases numbered 15, after V lost 9 bases and J lost 0 bases. Germline CDR1 MNHEY, CDR2 SMNVEV (reference sequence). CDR3 size: 19 residues.

This clone was seen once. This chain uses TRBV7-2 with TRBJ2-5, with 7 positions matching TRBD1. V was clipped by 4 bases and J by 5 bases; unmatched bases: 1. The CDR3 totals 12 residues. Germline V gives CDR1 SGHTA, CDR2 FQGNSA. CDR3: CASSWDSETQYF. CDR3 in DNA: TGTGCCAGCAGCTGGGACAGTGAGACCCAGTACTTC.

The chain employs TRBV10-3 and TRBJ2-5, with 9 bases that match TRBD1. Germline V gene sequence: CDR1 ENHRY, CDR2 SYGVKD. This CDR3 contains 18 residues. With 11 bases clipped from V and 3 bases from J, the junction kept 22 bases outside the gene matches. CDR3: CASGRGQGFEPTEETQYF. The CDR3 region has the DNA TGTGCCTCCGGTCGGGGACAGGGTTTTGAACCAACCGAAGAGACCCAGTACTTC.

This sequence joins TRBV4-1 and TRBJ2-2; possible D gene TRBD1, 6 bases. The germline V and J ends were trimmed by 1 base and 6 bases, with 9 bases remaining between them. The V gene's germline CDR1 is MGHRA and CDR2 YSYEKL. The CDR3 runs to 14 residues. This CDR3 is CASSQGKGAGELFF. The CDR3 DNA reads as TGCGCCAGCAGCCAAGGTAAGGGGGCCGGGGAGCTGTTTTTT.

The CDR3 DNA sequence: TGTGCCAGCACCTTCTTAAATAGCCAAGAGACCCAGTACTTC. Amino acid sequence: CASTFLNSQETQYF. J is TRBJ2-5 and V is TRBV7-9; D ambiguous. CDR1 SEHNR and CDR2 FQNEAQ come from the germline V gene (reference sequence). The germline V and J ends were trimmed by 7 bases and 1 base, with 13 bases remaining between them. This CDR3 region has 14 residues.

This chain connects TRBV11-2 to TRBJ1-1; 10 bases align to TRBD1. There are 16 residues in the CDR3. The ends lost 1 base at V and 3 bases at J; junction bases unmatched: 5. Germline loops: CDR1 SGHAT, CDR2 FQNNGV. CDR3 DNA sequence: TGTGCCAGCAGCTTAGGAACCGGGACAGGGGACACTGAAGCTTTCTTT. Encoded protein: CASSLGTGTGDTEAFF.